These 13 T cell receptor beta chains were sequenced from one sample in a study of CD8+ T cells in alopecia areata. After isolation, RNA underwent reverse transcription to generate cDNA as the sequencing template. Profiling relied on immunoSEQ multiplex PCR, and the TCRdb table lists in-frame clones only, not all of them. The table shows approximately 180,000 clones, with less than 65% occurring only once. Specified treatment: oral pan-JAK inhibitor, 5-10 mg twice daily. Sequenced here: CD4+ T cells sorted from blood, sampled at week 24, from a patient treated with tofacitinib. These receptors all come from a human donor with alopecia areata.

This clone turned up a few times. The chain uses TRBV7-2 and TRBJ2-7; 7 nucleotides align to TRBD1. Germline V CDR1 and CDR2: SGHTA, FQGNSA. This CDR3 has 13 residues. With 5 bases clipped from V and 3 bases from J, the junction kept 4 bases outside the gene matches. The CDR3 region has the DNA TGTGCCAGCAGCCCAGGGGGAGTCTACGAGCAGTACTTC. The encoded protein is CASSPGGVYEQYF.

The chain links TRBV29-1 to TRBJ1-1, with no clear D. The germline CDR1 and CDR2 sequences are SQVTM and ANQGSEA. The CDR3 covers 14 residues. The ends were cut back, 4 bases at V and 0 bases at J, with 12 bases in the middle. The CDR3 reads CSVVRRGMNTEAFF. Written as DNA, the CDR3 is TGCAGCGTTGTGCGGAGAGGGATGAACACTGAAGCTTTCTTT.

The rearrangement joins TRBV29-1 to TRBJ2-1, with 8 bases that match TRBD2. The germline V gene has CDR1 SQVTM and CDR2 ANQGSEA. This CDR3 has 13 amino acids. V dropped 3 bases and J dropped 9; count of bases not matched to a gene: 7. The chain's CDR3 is CSVELAGDFEQFF. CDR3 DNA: TGCAGCGTTGAGCTAGCGGGCGATTTTGAGCAGTTCTTC.

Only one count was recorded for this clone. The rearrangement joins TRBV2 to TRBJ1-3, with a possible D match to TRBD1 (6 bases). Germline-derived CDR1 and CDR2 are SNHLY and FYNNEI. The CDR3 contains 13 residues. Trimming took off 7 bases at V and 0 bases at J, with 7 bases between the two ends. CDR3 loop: CASIRGSGNTIYF. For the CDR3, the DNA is TGTGCCAGCATCAGGGGCTCTGGAAACACCATATATTTT.

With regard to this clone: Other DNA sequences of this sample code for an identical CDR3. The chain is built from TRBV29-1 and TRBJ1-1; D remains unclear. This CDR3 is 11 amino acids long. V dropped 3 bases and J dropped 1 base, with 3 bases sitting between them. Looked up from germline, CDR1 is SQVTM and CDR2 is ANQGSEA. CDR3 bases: TGCAGCGTTGAGCGGAACACTGAAGCTTTCTTT. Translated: CSVERNTEAFF. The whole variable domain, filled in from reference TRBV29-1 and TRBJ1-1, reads SAVISQKPSRDICQRGTSLTIQCQVDSQVTMMFWYRQQPGQSLTLIATANQGSEATYESGFVIDKFPISRPNLTFSTLTVSNMSPEDSSIYLCSVERNTEAFFGQGTRLTVV.

CDR3 nucleotide sequence: TGTGCCAGCAGTTTTACAGGGATCAGGCGGGGCTACACCTTC. Translating gives CASSFTGIRRGYTF. The chain employs TRBV5-6 and TRBJ1-2; possibly TRBD1 for D (6 bases). With 5 bases removed from V and 8 bases from J, the gap between germline ends came to 19 bases. CDR1 and CDR2 (germline): SGHDT, YYEEEE. The CDR3 loop spans 14 amino acids.

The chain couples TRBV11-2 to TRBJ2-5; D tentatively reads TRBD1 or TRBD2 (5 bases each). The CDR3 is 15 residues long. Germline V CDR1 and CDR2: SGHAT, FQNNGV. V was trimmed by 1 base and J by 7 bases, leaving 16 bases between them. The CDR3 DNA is TGTGCCAGCAGCTTAGGGGCGGGCAGGGCCGGGACCCAGTACTTC. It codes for CASSLGAGRAGTQYF.

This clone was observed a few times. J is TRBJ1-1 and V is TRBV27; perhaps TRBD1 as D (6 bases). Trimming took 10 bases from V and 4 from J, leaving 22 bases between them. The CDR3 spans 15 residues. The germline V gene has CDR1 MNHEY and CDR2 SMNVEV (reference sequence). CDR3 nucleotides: TGTGCCACTAATCCCCAGGGGCTGGTGGGCACTGAAGCTTTCTTT. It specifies CATNPQGLVGTEAFF.

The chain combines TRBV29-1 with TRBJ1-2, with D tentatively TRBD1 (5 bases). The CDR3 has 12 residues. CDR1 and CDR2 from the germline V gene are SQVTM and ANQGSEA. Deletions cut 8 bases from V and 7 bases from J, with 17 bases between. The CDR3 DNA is TGCAGCCAAGGTGGGGGTGATGGTGGCTACACCTTC. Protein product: CSQGGGDGGYTF.

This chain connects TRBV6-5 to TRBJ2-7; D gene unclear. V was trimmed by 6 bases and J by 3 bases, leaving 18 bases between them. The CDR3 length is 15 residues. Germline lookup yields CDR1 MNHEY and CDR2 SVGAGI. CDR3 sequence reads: CASRIQCLPSYEQYF. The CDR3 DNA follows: TGTGCCAGCAGAATACAGTGTTTGCCAAGCTACGAGCAGTACTTC.

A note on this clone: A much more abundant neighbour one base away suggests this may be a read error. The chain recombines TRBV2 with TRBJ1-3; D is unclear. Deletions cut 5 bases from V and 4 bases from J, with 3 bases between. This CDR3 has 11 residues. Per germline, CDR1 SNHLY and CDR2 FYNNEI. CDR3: CASSFGNTIYF. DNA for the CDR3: TGTGCCAGCAGTTTCGGAAACACCATATATTTT.

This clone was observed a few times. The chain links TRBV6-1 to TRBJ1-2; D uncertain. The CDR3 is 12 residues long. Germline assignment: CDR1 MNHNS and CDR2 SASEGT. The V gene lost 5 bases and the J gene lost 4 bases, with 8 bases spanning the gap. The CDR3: CASSPGAYGYTF. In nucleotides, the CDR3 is TGTGCCAGCAGTCCAGGAGCCTATGGCTACACCTTC.

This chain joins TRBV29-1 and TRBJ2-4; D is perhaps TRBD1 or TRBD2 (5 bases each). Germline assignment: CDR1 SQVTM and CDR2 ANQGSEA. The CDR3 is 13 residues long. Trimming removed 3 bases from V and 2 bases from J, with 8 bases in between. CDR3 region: CSVDGGSKNIQYF. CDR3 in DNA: TGCAGCGTTGATGGGGGTTCCAAAAACATTCAGTACTTC.